The TCR beta chain described here comes from a study of T cell repertoires in cytomegalovirus infection. Study information: In the study, CMV epitopes included recently identified HLA-C-restricted and well-studied HLA-B-restricted ones. Evidence of both CMV infection and a matching HLA type came from public TCR beta signatures.

In TCRdb, the reads were re-called with MiXCR into one record per CDR3 protein. The data show approximately 1,000,000 distinct CDR3 sequences, with around 30% seen just once and over 11% held by the top ten. Regarding the study as a whole: There were HLA-C-restricted CMV-specific TCR beta clonotypes dominating the ex vivo response.

Note on this clonotype: Its cognate antigen is unknown.

The sequence came from a human donor in good health (CMV status not recorded). Some clones in this sample may be carry-over from other donors' samples. The sample was cultured CD8+ T cells from PBMCs, taken from culture after CMV antigen stimulation.

The CDR3 is CASSLGLALNTEAFF. DNA of the CDR3: TGTGCCAGCAGCTTGGGTCTGGCACTGAACACTGAAGCTTTCTTT. The rearrangement uses TRBV7-2 and TRBJ1-1; D uncertain. This CDR3 region has 15 residues. Per the germline V gene, CDR1 is SGHTA and CDR2 is FQGNSA. Trimming cost V 3 bases and J 0 bases, with 11 bases left between them.